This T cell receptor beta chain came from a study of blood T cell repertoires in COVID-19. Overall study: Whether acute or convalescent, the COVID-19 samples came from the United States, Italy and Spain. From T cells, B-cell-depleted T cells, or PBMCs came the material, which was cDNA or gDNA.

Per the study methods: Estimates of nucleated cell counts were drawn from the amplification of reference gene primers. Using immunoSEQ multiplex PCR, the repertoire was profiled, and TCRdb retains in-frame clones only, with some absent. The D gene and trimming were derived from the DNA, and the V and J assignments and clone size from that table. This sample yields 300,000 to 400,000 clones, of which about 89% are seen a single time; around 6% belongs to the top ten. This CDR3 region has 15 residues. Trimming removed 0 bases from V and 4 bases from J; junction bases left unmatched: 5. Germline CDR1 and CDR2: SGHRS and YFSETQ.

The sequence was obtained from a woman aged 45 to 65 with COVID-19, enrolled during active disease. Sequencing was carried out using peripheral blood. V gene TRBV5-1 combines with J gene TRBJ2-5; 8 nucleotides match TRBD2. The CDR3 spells CASSLDRGGRETQYF. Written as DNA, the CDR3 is TGCGCCAGCAGCTTGGATCGGGGGGGAAGAGAGACCCAGTACTTC.